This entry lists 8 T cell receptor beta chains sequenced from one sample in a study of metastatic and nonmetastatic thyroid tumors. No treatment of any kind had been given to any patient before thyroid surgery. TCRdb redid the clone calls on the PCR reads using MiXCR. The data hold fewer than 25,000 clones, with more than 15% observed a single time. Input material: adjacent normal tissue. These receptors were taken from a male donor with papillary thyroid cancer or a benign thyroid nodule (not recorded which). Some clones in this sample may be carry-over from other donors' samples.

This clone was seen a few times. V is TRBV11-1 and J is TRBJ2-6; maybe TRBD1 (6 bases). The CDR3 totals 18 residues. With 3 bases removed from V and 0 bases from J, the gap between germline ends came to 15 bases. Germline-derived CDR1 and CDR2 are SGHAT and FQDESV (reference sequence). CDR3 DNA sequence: TGTGCCAGCAGCTTTAGGGGGACCTACGTCTCTGGGGCCAACGTCCTGACTTTC. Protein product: CASSFRGTYVSGANVLTF.

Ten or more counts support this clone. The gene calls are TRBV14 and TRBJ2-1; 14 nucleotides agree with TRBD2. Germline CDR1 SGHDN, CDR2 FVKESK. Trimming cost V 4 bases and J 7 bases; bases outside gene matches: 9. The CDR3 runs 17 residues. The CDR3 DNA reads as TGTGCCAGCAGCCGACCGGGACTAGCGGGAGAGAATAATGAGCAGTTCTTC. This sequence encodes CASSRPGLAGENNEQFF.

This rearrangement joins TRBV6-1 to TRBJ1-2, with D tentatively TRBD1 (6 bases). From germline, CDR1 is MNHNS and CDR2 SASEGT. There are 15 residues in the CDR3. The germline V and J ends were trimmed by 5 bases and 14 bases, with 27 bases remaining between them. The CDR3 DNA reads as TGTGCCAGCAGTCGTTTTCGGGGAGGAAACTATGGACAGACCTTC. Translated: CASSRFRGGNYGQTF.

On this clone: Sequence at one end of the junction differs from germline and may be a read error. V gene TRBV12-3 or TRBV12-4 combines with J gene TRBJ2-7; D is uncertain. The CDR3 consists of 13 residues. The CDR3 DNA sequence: TGCGCCAGCAGGTTCGGACCGGACTACGAGCAGTACTTC. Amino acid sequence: CASRFGPDYEQYF.

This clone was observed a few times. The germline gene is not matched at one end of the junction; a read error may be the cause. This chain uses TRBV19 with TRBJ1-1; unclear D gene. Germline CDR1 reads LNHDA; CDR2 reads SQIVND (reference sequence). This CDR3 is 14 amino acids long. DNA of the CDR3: TGTGCCAGTAGTATTTCTACCGGGGTCACTGAATCTTTCTTT. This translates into CASSISTGVTESFF.

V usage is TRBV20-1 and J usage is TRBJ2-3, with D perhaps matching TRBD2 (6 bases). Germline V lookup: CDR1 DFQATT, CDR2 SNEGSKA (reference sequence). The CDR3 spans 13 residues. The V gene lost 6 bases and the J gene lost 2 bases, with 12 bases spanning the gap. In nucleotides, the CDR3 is TGCAGTGCGGAGGGAGGAAACACAGATACGCAGTATTTT. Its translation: CSAEGGNTDTQYF.

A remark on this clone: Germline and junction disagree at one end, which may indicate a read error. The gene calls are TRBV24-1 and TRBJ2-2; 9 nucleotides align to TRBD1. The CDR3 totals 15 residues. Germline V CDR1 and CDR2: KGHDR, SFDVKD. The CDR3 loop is CATSEGDRDVGEMFF. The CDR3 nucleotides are TGTGCCACCAGTGAGGGGGACAGGGACGTTGGGGAGATGTTTTTT.

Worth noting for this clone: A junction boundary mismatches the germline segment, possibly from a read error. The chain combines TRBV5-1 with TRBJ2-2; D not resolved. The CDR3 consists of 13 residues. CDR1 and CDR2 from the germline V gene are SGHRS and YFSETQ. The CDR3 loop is CASSLIWTGELFF. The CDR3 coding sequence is TGCGCCAGCAGCTTGATTTGGACCGGTGAGCTGTTTTTT.